This T cell receptor (beta chain) originates from a study of blood T cells in healthy people across ages. A sample-barcoded 5' primer and a J-beta primer mix were used in a second PCR of roughly 6 to 11 cycles. Researchers report that a template-switch adaptor with 12 random nucleotides tagged each cDNA molecule. TCRdb re-analysed the 5' RACE reads in MiXCR, keeping a single row per CDR3 protein. The table includes approximately 760,000 distinct CDR3 sequences, 20% to 25% detected once. This clonotype occurred a few times. Germline V CDR1 and CDR2: SGHTA, FQGTGA. CDR3 size: 13 residues. V lost 3 bases, J lost 10 bases, and 15 bases lay in between. In addition, the sample was reused for a study of T cells of mothers and their children.

The specimen was blood. The sequence derives from a boy younger than 18 in good health. The V and J genes are TRBV7-3 and TRBJ1-1, with D perhaps TRBD1 (6 bases). The CDR3 region is CASSFSGQGRAFF. CDR3 in DNA: TGTGCCAGCAGCTTCTCGGGGCAGGGGCGAGCTTTCTTT.